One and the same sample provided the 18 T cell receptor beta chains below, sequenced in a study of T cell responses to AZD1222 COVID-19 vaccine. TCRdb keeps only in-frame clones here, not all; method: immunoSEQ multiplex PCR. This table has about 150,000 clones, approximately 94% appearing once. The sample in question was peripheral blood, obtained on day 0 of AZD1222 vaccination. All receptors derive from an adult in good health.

CDR3: CASRAQGANSPLHF. The CDR3 DNA reads TGCGCCAGCAGGGCACAGGGGGCAAATTCACCCCTCCACTTT. This chain uses TRBV10-2 with TRBJ1-6; TRBD1 matches 9 bases. Germline assignment: CDR1 WSHSY and CDR2 SAAADI. V gave up 6 bases and J gave up 7 bases; unmatched junction bases: 4. There are 14 residues in the CDR3.

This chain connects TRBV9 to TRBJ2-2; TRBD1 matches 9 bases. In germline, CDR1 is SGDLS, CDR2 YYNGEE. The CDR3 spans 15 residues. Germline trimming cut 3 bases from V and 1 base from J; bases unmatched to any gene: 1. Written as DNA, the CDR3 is TGTGCCAGCAGCGCGGGACAGGGGAACACCGGGGAGCTGTTTTTT. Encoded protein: CASSAGQGNTGELFF.

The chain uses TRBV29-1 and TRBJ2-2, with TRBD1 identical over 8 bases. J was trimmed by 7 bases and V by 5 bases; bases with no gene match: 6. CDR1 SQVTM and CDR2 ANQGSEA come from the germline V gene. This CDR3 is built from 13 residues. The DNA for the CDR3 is TGCAGCGTTCGGGACAGGTTGATCGGGGAGCTGTTTTTT. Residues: CSVRDRLIGELFF.

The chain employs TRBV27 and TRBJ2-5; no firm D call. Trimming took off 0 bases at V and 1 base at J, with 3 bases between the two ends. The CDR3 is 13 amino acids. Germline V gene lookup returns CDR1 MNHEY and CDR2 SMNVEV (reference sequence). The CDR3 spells CASSLSSQETQYF. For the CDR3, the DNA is TGTGCCAGCAGTTTATCCAGCCAAGAGACCCAGTACTTC.

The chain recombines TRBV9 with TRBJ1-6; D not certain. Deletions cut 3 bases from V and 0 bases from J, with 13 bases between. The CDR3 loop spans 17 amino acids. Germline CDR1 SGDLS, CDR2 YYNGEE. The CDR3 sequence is CASSAPGHSSYNSPLHF. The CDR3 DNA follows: TGTGCCAGCAGCGCCCCCGGGCACAGCTCCTATAATTCACCCCTCCACTTT.

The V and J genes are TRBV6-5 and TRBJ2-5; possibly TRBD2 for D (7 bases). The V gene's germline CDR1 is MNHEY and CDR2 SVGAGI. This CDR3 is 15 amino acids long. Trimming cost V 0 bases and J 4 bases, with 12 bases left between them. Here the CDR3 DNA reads TGTGCCAGCAGTTACTCGGGGGCGGGGGCAGAGACCCAGTACTTC. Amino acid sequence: CASSYSGAGAETQYF.

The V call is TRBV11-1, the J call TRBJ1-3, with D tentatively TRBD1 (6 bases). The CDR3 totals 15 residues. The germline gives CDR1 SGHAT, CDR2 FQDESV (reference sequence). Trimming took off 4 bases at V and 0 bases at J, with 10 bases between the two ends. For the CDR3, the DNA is TGTGCCAGCAGCTGGACAGCGGGCTCTGGAAACACCATATATTTT. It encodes CASSWTAGSGNTIYF. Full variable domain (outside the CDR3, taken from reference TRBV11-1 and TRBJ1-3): EAEVAQSPRYKITEKSQAVAFWCDPISGHATLYWYRQILGQGPELLVQFQDESVVDDSQLPKDRFSAERLKGVDSTLKIQPAELGDSAMYLCASSWTAGSGNTIYFGEGSWLTVV.

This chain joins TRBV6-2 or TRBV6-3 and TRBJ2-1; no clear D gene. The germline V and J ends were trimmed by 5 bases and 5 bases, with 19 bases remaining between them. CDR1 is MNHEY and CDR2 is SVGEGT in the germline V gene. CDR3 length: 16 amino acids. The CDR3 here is CASSIRPTQYNNEQFF. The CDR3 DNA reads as TGTGCCAGCAGTATTCGGCCTACCCAATACAACAATGAGCAGTTCTTC.

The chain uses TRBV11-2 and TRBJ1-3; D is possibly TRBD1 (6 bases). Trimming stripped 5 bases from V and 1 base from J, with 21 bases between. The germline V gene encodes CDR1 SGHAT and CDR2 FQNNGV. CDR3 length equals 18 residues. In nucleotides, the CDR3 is TGTGCCAGCAGCCGGGGGGGGCAGGGCCTCGTTTCTGGAAACACCATATATTTT. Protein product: CASSRGGQGLVSGNTIYF.

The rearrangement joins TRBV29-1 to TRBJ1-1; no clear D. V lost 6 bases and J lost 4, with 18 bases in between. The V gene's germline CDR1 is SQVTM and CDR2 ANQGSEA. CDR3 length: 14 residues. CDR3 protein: CSVPNPGGSTEAFF. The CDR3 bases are TGCAGCGTCCCAAACCCAGGCGGATCCACTGAAGCTTTCTTT.

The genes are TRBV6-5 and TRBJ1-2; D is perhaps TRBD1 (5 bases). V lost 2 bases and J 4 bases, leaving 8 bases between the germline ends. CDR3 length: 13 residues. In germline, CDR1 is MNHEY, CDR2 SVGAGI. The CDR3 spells CASSYGGSYGYTF. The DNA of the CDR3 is TGTGCCAGCAGTTACGGGGGGAGCTATGGCTACACCTTC.

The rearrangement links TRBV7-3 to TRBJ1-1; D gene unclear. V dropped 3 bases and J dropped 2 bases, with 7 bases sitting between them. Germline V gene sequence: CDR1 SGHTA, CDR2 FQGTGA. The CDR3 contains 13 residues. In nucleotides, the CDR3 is TGTGCCAGCAGCTTGGCAGGTAACACTGAAGCTTTCTTT. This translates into CASSLAGNTEAFF.

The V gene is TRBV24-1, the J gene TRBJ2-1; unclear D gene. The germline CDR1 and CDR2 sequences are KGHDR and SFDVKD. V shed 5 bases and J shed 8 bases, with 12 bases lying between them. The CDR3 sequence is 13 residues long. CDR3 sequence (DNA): TGTGCCACCAGTGGGTACTCGCGAGATGAGCAGTTCTTC. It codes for CATSGYSRDEQFF.

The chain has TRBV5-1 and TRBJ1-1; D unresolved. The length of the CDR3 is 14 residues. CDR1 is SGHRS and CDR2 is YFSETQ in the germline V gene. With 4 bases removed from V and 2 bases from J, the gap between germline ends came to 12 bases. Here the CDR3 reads CASSTETANTEAFF. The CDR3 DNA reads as TGCGCCAGCAGCACCGAGACGGCAAACACTGAAGCTTTCTTT.

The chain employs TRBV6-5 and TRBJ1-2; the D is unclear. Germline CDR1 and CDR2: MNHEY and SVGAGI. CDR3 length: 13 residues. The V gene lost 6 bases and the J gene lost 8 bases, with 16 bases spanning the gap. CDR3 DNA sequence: TGTGCCAGCAGAAGGGAATTTCTGGGGGGCTACACCTTC. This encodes CASRREFLGGYTF.

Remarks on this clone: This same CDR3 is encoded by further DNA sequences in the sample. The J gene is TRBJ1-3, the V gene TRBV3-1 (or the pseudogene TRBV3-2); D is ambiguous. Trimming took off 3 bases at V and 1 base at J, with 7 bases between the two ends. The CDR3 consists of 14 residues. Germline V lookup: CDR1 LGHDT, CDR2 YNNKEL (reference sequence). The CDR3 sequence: CASSQAGSGNTIYF. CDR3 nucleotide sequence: TGTGCCAGCAGCCAGGCAGGTTCTGGAAACACCATATATTTT.

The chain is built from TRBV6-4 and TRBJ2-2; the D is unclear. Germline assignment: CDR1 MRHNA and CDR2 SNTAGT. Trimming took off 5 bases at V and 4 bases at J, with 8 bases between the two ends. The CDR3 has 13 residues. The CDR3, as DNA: TGTGCCAGCAGTTTGTCGGGCACCGGGGAGCTGTTTTTT. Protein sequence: CASSLSGTGELFF.

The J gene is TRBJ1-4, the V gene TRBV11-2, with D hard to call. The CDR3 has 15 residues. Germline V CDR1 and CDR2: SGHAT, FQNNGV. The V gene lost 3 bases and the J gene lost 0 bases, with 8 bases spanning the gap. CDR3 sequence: CASSLKVATNEKLFF. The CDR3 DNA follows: TGTGCCAGCAGCTTGAAAGTCGCAACTAATGAAAAACTGTTTTTT.